This T cell receptor beta chain is from a study of metastatic and nonmetastatic thyroid tumors. Turning to the study itself: Repertoires from blood and tumor or nodule tissue of malignant and benign thyroid patients were compared.

Every patient was untreated before thyroid surgery. Findings of the study overall: As reported, TCR beta diversity in blood and tumor was significantly higher in malignant thyroid tumors than in benign nodules.

In its sample, this clone is medium-sized. Its specificity is not known. Germline assignment: CDR1 LNHDA and CDR2 SQIVND (reference sequence). The CDR3 spans 14 residues. The germline V and J ends were trimmed by 7 bases and 5 bases, with 12 bases remaining between them. In the original workflow: Construction of a distant-metastasis classifier for papillary thyroid cancer relied on CDR3 differences across clinicopathological groups. Using MiXCR, TCRdb re-called clones from the PCR reads. These V and J calls originate from TCRdb's pipeline instead of the authors' own analysis. Seen here are 5,200 or so clones, about 26% observed once, and the top ten hold approximately 16%.

Sequenced material: adjacent normal tissue. This clonotype originated in a female donor with papillary thyroid cancer or a benign thyroid nodule (not recorded which). Some clones in this sample may be carry-over from other donors' samples. The chain is built from TRBV19 and TRBJ1-6; D remains ambiguous. CDR3 coding DNA: TGTGCCAGTACTCCGCGGCCAAATAATTCACCCCTCCACTTT. Translating gives CASTPRPNNSPLHF.